These 13 T cell receptor beta chains originate from one sample sequenced in a study of blood T cell repertoires in COVID-19. The repertoire was sequenced with immunoSEQ multiplex PCR; TCRdb's copy has only in-frame clones and lacks some. The sample shows about 87,000 clones, around 87% of them seen only once. The sequencing input was peripheral blood. These TCRs come from a man aged 40-55 years with acute or convalescent COVID-19.

Sample share makes this clone medium-sized (0.01 to 0.1%). The chain is built from TRBV5-1 and TRBJ2-1, with TRBD2 matching over 14 bases. The CDR3 runs to 16 residues. Germline V gives CDR1 SGHRS, CDR2 YFSETQ. J was trimmed by 9 bases and V by 0 bases; bases with no gene match: 5. CDR3 sequence: CASSLVGLAGAGEQFF. The CDR3 DNA is TGCGCCAGCAGCTTGGTGGGACTAGCGGGGGCTGGTGAGCAGTTCTTC.

The V call is TRBV19, the J call TRBJ2-1, with D possibly being TRBD1 (5 bases). V gave up 6 bases and J gave up 3 bases, with 9 bases separating them. The CDR3 extends over 13 amino acids. Germline V gene lookup returns CDR1 LNHDA and CDR2 SQIVND (reference sequence). The CDR3 reads CASSPTDYNEQFF. The CDR3, as DNA: TGTGCCAGTAGCCCGACAGACTACAATGAGCAGTTCTTC.

The V call is TRBV10-3, the J call TRBJ1-2, with TRBD1 identical over 7 bases. Germline V gene lookup returns CDR1 ENHRY and CDR2 SYGVKD. V was pared by 5 bases and J by 4 bases, with 7 bases of the junction left unmatched. The CDR3 length is 14 residues. CDR3: CAISTGEEVYGYTF. The CDR3 DNA sequence: TGTGCCATCAGTACAGGGGAGGAGGTCTATGGCTACACCTTC.

V gene TRBV6-1 combines with J gene TRBJ1-4; a weak D match, TRBD1 (5 bases). Trimming took off 0 bases at V and 0 bases at J, with 17 bases between the two ends. The CDR3 totals 19 residues. The germline V gene encodes CDR1 MNHNS and CDR2 SASEGT. The CDR3 region is CASSEAWVGAHATNEKLFF. DNA for the CDR3: TGTGCCAGCAGTGAAGCGTGGGTAGGGGCTCATGCAACTAATGAAAAACTGTTTTTT.

V gene TRBV18 combines with J gene TRBJ2-5; 10 nucleotides agree with TRBD1. The CDR3 is 14 residues long. Germline V gene lookup returns CDR1 KGHSH and CDR2 LQKENI. The junction had 5 bases not matched to a gene; V was cut back by 6 bases and J by 4 bases. The CDR3 region has the DNA TGTGCCAGCTCTCCGGACAGGGGGGGAGAGACCCAGTACTTC. This translates into CASSPDRGGETQYF.

The V gene is TRBV6-6, the J gene TRBJ1-2, with D possibly being TRBD1 (6 bases). CDR3 length: 15 amino acids. V lost 0 bases and J 2 bases, leaving 10 bases between the germline ends. Germline V lookup: CDR1 MNHNY, CDR2 SVGAGI (reference sequence). CDR3 protein: CASSYSSTGNYGYTF. The CDR3 DNA follows: TGTGCCAGCAGTTACTCATCGACAGGCAACTATGGCTACACCTTC.

The J gene is TRBJ2-5, the V gene TRBV7-2, with D possibly matching TRBD2 (6 bases). V was shortened by 5 bases and J by 9 bases, with 22 bases between the two germline ends. Per the germline V gene, CDR1 is SGHTA and CDR2 is FQGNSA. The CDR3 is 15 residues long. Here the CDR3 DNA reads TGTGCCAGCAGCCCCCCGGGACTCCGAGTAATGCCCCAGTACTTC. Amino acids: CASSPPGLRVMPQYF.

The V call is TRBV7-2, the J call TRBJ1-3, with D uncertain. The CDR3 loop spans 13 amino acids. Germline CDR1 reads SGHTA; CDR2 reads FQGNSA. Trimming removed 1 base from V and 5 bases from J, with 6 bases in between. CDR3 protein: CASSLGVRNTIYF. For the CDR3, the DNA is TGTGCCAGCAGCTTAGGCGTCAGAAACACCATATATTTT.

The gene calls are TRBV3-1 (or the pseudogene TRBV3-2) and TRBJ1-4, with 7 bases fitting TRBD1. The junction had 4 bases not matched to a gene; V was cut back by 1 base and J by 8 bases. The CDR3 totals 14 residues. Germline CDR1 and CDR2: LGHDT and YNNKEL (reference sequence). The CDR3 DNA is TGTGCCAGCAGCCAAGGACAGGGACAAGAAAAACTGTTTTTT. Its translation: CASSQGQGQEKLFF.

This sequence joins TRBV6-5 and TRBJ2-2; the match to TRBD1 covers 9 bases. This CDR3 is 15 amino acids long. The V gene's germline CDR1 is MNHEY and CDR2 SVGAGI. With V trimmed by 6 bases and J by 4 bases, 6 bases remained unmatched. CDR3 in DNA: TGTGCCAGCAGATCAGGGACAGGGCCCACCGGGGAGCTGTTTTTT. Translating gives CASRSGTGPTGELFF.

This rearrangement joins TRBV6-5 to TRBJ2-7; 9 bases are a match to TRBD1. The J segment lost 5 bases and the V segment lost 5 bases, leaving 7 bases of the junction unmatched. CDR1 is MNHEY and CDR2 is SVGAGI in the germline V gene. This CDR3 is built from 14 residues. CDR3 protein: CASSKNRDRDEQYF. In nucleotides, the CDR3 is TGTGCCAGCAGTAAAAACCGGGACAGGGACGAGCAGTACTTC.

This clone showed up just once. The chain links TRBV7-9 to TRBJ2-5, with 10 bases that match TRBD2. Germline V CDR1 and CDR2: SEHNR, FQNEAQ (reference sequence). V lost 5 bases, J lost 1 base, and 7 bases stayed unmatched. The CDR3 contains 16 residues. The DNA of the CDR3 is TGTGCCAGCAGCCAGAGCGGGGGGGCCCTCCAAGAGACCCAGTACTTC. It translates to CASSQSGGALQETQYF.

The chain is built from TRBV12-2 and TRBJ1-1. TRBV12-2 is tagged as a pseudogene. The CDR3 loop spans 15 amino acids. The CDR3 DNA is TGTGCAAGTCGCCCCCGAGGCCATGGCAGAACTGAAGCTTTCTTT. Translated, it gives CASRPRGHGRTEAFF.